The next 26 T cell receptor beta chains were all read from a single sample in a study of CD8 T cells in ankylosing spondylitis. The antigens of these receptors remain unknown. Study-level findings and limits: Within ankylosing spondylitis blood, a TCR beta motif made up of fewer than ten highly homologous variants appeared to be characteristic.

TCRdb called the 5' RACE reads again in MiXCR, with one record for every CDR3 protein. The data contain a few hundred thousand distinct CDR3 sequences, approximately 16% of them singletons. Material: blood, either unsorted or a sorted T cell fraction (not recorded which). All receptors derive from a male donor with ankylosing spondylitis.

This clonotype has a count of ten or more. The chain recombines TRBV5-1 with TRBJ2-1; tentative D call: TRBD1 (6 bases). Germline-derived CDR1 and CDR2 are SGHRS and YFSETQ. This CDR3 contains 14 residues. V was cut by 0 bases and J by 7 bases, with 11 bases left in between. The CDR3 coding sequence is TGCGCCAGCAGCTTGGATACAGGGTGGAATGAGCAGTTCTTC. Protein sequence: CASSLDTGWNEQFF.

J is TRBJ1-2 and V is TRBV27; unclear D gene. The CDR3 spans 13 residues. CDR1 is MNHEY and CDR2 is SMNVEV in the germline V gene (reference sequence). V was trimmed by 4 bases and J by 4 bases, leaving 10 bases between them. The CDR3, as DNA: TGTGCCAGCAGTTCTACAGATGCCTATGGCTACACCTTC. Residues: CASSSTDAYGYTF.

This clonotype showed up just a few times. This sequence joins TRBV11-2 and TRBJ2-7; tentative D call: TRBD1 (5 bases). Deletions cut 3 bases from V and 0 bases from J, with 9 bases between. CDR1 SGHAT and CDR2 FQNNGV come from the germline V gene. There are 14 residues in the CDR3. CDR3 bases: TGTGCCAGCAGCTTGCGACAGAGCTCCTACGAGCAGTACTTC. Amino acid sequence: CASSLRQSSYEQYF.

The chain carries TRBV12-5 and TRBJ1-2; D uncertain. Per germline, CDR1 LGHNT and CDR2 FRNRAP. The V gene lost 1 base and the J gene lost 1 base, with 7 bases spanning the gap. The CDR3 totals 14 residues. Written as DNA, the CDR3 is TGTGCTAGTGGTTTGGGTCAGAGTAACTATGGCTACACCTTC. Amino acid sequence: CASGLGQSNYGYTF.

The rearrangement joins TRBV14 to TRBJ1-6; 8 positions match TRBD1. Germline-derived CDR1 and CDR2 are SGHDN and FVKESK. The CDR3 has 15 residues. J lost 9 bases, V lost 1 base, and 5 bases had no gene match. The CDR3 DNA reads TGTGCCAGCAGCCAAGGGGCCAGGGGGCCTTCACCCCTCCACTTT. It specifies CASSQGARGPSPLHF.

This clonotype has more than one count but fewer than ten. The rearrangement links TRBV6-5 to TRBJ1-1; D remains unclear. With 4 bases removed from V and 0 bases from J, the gap between germline ends came to 12 bases. The CDR3 is 15 amino acids. CDR1 is MNHEY, CDR2 SVGAGI, per germline. This CDR3 reads CASSFGDTMNTEAFF. In nucleotides, the CDR3 is TGTGCCAGCAGTTTCGGAGACACCATGAACACTGAAGCTTTCTTT.

V is TRBV12-3 or TRBV12-4 and J is TRBJ2-7; 7 bases match TRBD1. The V segment lost 5 bases and the J segment 3 bases; nucleotides outside the gene matches: 7. The CDR3 runs 14 residues. CDR3 in amino acids: CASSQTGARYEQYF. In nucleotides, the CDR3 is TGTGCCAGCAGTCAAACAGGGGCGCGCTACGAGCAGTACTTC.

This clonotype was counted between two and nine times. The gene calls are TRBV29-1 and TRBJ2-1; 7 nucleotides match TRBD1. This CDR3 is 11 amino acids long. CDR1 is SQVTM and CDR2 is ANQGSEA in the germline V gene. The junction had 1 base not matched to a gene; V was cut back by 5 bases and J by 6 bases. CDR3 DNA sequence: TGCAGCGTTAGGGGGCCCAATGAGCAGTTCTTC. Its translation is CSVRGPNEQFF.

The table lists this clonotype with a few counts. V and J are TRBV5-1 and TRBJ2-5; TRBD2 agrees at 8 bases. The germline CDR1 and CDR2 sequences are SGHRS and YFSETQ. The J segment lost 0 bases and the V segment lost 2 bases, leaving 6 bases of the junction unmatched. This CDR3 spans 16 amino acids. The DNA of the CDR3 is TGCGCCAGCAGCTTTCCCCGAGCGGGGGACCAAGAGACCCAGTACTTC. This codes for CASSFPRAGDQETQYF.

The chain recombines TRBV4-2 with TRBJ2-1, with D maybe TRBD2 (5 bases). This CDR3 is 18 amino acids long. Germline V gene data show CDR1 as LGHNA and CDR2 as YNFKEQ. The V end lost 0 bases, the J end lost 0 bases, and 15 bases lay between the germline ends. For the CDR3, the DNA is TGTGCCAGCAGCCAAGATGATCCCGGACTGAGCTCCTACAATGAGCAGTTCTTC. The encoded protein is CASSQDDPGLSSYNEQFF.

This clonotype was detected a few times. The rearrangement uses TRBV12-3 or TRBV12-4 and TRBJ2-5; 8 bases agree with TRBD1. This CDR3 has 17 residues. After removal of 4 bases from V and 4 bases from J, the junction contained 14 bases not matched to a gene. The DNA of the CDR3 is TGTGCCAGCAGTTCATTTATGGACAGGGCCGAGGGAGAGACCCAGTACTTC. As protein: CASSSFMDRAEGETQYF.

This clonotype came up a few times. The chain links TRBV7-9 to TRBJ2-3; 8 nucleotides line up with TRBD2. Germline loops: CDR1 SEHNR, CDR2 FQNEAQ (reference sequence). V trimming: 4 bases; J trimming: 0 bases; junction bases outside the gene matches: 3. The CDR3 totals 15 residues. As DNA, the CDR3 is TGTGCCAGCAGCTGGAGCGGGGGTAGCACAGATACGCAGTATTTT. It codes for CASSWSGGSTDTQYF. Together with reference TRBV7-9 and TRBJ2-3, the CDR3 gives the full variable domain: DTGVSQNPRHKITKRGQNVTFRCDPISEHNRLYWYRQTLGQGPEFLTYFQNEAQLEKSRLLSDRFSAERPKGSFSTLEIQRTEQGDSAMYLCASSWSGGSTDTQYFGPGTRLTVL.

This chain links TRBV12-3 or TRBV12-4 with TRBJ2-3; either TRBD1 or TRBD2 may fit D (6 bases each). V lost 3 bases to trimming and J lost 5 bases, with 12 bases between them. The CDR3 runs to 14 residues. The DNA of the CDR3 is TGTGCCAGCAGTTTTGGGGGGCCGGGAGATACGCAGTATTTT. Amino acid sequence: CASSFGGPGDTQYF.

This clonotype came up many times. The chain links TRBV12-3 or TRBV12-4 to TRBJ2-7, with D hard to call. The CDR3 is 13 residues long. Trimming removed 6 bases at V and 1 base at J, with 10 bases between. CDR3 protein: CASSSDLSYEQYF. The CDR3 DNA follows: TGTGCCAGCAGCAGTGACCTTTCCTACGAGCAGTACTTC.

The chain couples TRBV27 to TRBJ2-5; 12 nucleotides align to TRBD1. J was trimmed by 5 bases and V by 1 base; bases with no gene match: 2. CDR1 is MNHEY and CDR2 is SMNVEV in the germline V gene (reference sequence). This CDR3 has 15 amino acids. The CDR3 loop reads CASSLWGQGAETQYF. CDR3 nucleotide sequence: TGTGCCAGCAGTTTATGGGGACAGGGGGCTGAGACCCAGTACTTC.

This clonotype was counted once. CDR3 amino acids: CASSARMEETQYF. The CDR3 DNA reads TGTGCCAGCAGTGCACGGATGGAAGAGACCCAGTACTTC. This chain connects TRBV25-1 to TRBJ2-5, with D unclear. V was trimmed by 4 bases and J by 3 bases, leaving 9 bases between them. This CDR3 contains 13 residues. CDR1 and CDR2 from the germline V gene are MGHDK and SYGVNS.

This clonotype showed up many times. The chain has TRBV12-3 or TRBV12-4 and TRBJ2-7, with D uncertain. The CDR3 runs to 12 residues. Deletions cut 6 bases from V and 4 bases from J, with 10 bases between. CDR3 sequence reads: CASSQGNYEQYF. The CDR3 coding sequence is TGTGCCAGCAGCCAAGGGAATTACGAGCAGTACTTC.

There are a few counts of this clonotype. This sequence joins TRBV20-1 and TRBJ1-2; no reliable D call. CDR3 length equals 16 residues. V lost 0 bases and J lost 4, with 18 bases in between. Germline V gene data show CDR1 as DFQATT and CDR2 as SNEGSKA (reference sequence). The CDR3 spells CSARDHTGPTGYGYTF. The CDR3 bases are TGCAGTGCTAGAGACCATACGGGCCCCACGGGCTATGGCTACACCTTC.

This clonotype was observed a single time. This sequence joins TRBV9 and TRBJ2-2; 8 bases agree with TRBD2. V dropped 3 bases and J dropped 3; count of bases not matched to a gene: 4. The CDR3 runs 15 residues. Germline loops: CDR1 SGDLS, CDR2 YYNGEE. The CDR3: CASSGSGSHTGELFF. CDR3 bases: TGTGCCAGCAGCGGGAGCGGGAGCCACACCGGGGAGCTGTTTTTT.

This clonotype was picked up a small number of times. The chain joins TRBV6-2 or TRBV6-3 to TRBJ2-2, with D hard to call. Germline V lookup: CDR1 MNHEY, CDR2 SVGEGT. The CDR3 contains 12 residues. V dropped 5 bases and J dropped 10 bases, with 11 bases sitting between them. CDR3 sequence (DNA): TGTGCCAGCAGTCCTCTGGCTGCGGAGCTGTTTTTT. Amino acids: CASSPLAAELFF.

For this clonotype: At one end the junction does not follow the germline gene, possibly because of a read error. CDR3: CASSLLPGQGNEQFF. The CDR3 DNA follows: TGTGCTAGCAGCTTACTGCCAGGGCAAGGGAATGAGCAGTTCTTC. This sequence joins TRBV7-7 and TRBJ2-1, with D perhaps TRBD1 (5 bases). Germline CDR1 is SSHAT and CDR2 is FNYEAQ (reference sequence). The CDR3 runs 15 residues. The full variable domain, its missing parts supplied by reference TRBV7-7 and TRBJ2-1, is GAGVSQSPRYKVTKRGQDVTLRCDPISSHATLYWYQQALGQGPEFLTYFNYEAQPDKSGLPSDRFSAERPEGSISTLTIQRTEQRDSAMYRCASSLLPGQGNEQFFGPGTRLTVL.

V usage is TRBV4-2 and J usage is TRBJ2-7; 12 bases fit TRBD2. The germline V gene has CDR1 LGHNA and CDR2 YNFKEQ. V gave up 4 bases and J gave up 3 bases; unmatched junction bases: 7. This CDR3 is built from 16 residues. The CDR3 DNA sequence: TGTGCCAGCAGCCTTCATGCTAGCGGGGGGGACTACGAGCAGTACTTC. It is translated as CASSLHASGGDYEQYF.

The chain has TRBV6-2 or TRBV6-3 and TRBJ2-7, with TRBD2 matching 7 bases. With 6 bases clipped from V and 7 bases from J, the junction kept 15 bases outside the gene matches. This CDR3 has 15 residues. Germline V gene lookup returns CDR1 MNHEY and CDR2 SVGEGT. CDR3 protein: CASSPPAGASTEQYF. Here the CDR3 DNA reads TGTGCCAGCAGCCCTCCCGCGGGAGCATCCACGGAGCAGTACTTC.

The table lists this clonotype with a few counts. The chain employs TRBV12-3 or TRBV12-4 and TRBJ2-2; weak D call: TRBD1 (6 bases). V was cut by 6 bases and J by 1 base, with 21 bases left in between. This CDR3 spans 18 amino acids. The CDR3, as DNA: TGTGCCAGCAGCCCCAACAGGGCAGGCCCCTTGAACACCGGGGAGCTGTTTTTT. This codes for CASSPNRAGPLNTGELFF.

This chain connects TRBV7-9 to TRBJ1-2, with a tentative D call TRBD1 (5 bases). Germline assignment: CDR1 SEHNR and CDR2 FQNEAQ (reference sequence). The CDR3 has 16 residues. V dropped 4 bases and J dropped 4 bases, with 19 bases sitting between them. The CDR3 here is CASSSRVEEPSYGYTF. In nucleotides, the CDR3 is TGTGCCAGCAGCTCCAGGGTAGAAGAACCTTCCTATGGCTACACCTTC.

The CDR3 nucleotides are TGCGCCAGCAGCCAAGTCGAGGCGCTAGTGGGCCAGTACTTC. Translation gives CASSQVEALVGQYF. This rearrangement joins TRBV4-1 to TRBJ2-5; D not resolved. Per germline, CDR1 MGHRA and CDR2 YSYEKL. V lost 1 base to trimming and J lost 10 bases, with 16 bases between them. The CDR3 sequence is 14 residues long.